This TCR beta chain was observed in a study of PD-1 blockade in classical Hodgkin lymphoma. Sequencing used immunoSEQ multiplex PCR; TCRdb keeps in-frame clones, though not all of them. The sample lists 25,000 to 35,000 clones, 90% to 95% occurring once. Indicated time point: newly diagnosed, previously untreated cHL patient sample. Newly diagnosed, untreated classical Hodgkin lymphoma PBMCs served as comparison. Comments on this clone: The target antigen is unknown.

Study-level results: Relative to healthy donors, newly diagnosed patients reportedly had lower baseline TCR diversity, which was reported as lower still in relapsed/refractory patients.

Sequences were obtained from peripheral blood mononuclear cells (PBMCs). The source of this sequence is a human donor with classical Hodgkin lymphoma.

CDR3 sequence: CASSHTGKTRIIEQFF. The DNA of the CDR3 is TGTGCCAGCAGCCACACAGGGAAGACTCGGATAATTGAGCAGTTCTTC. The chain couples TRBV5-4 to TRBJ2-1, with a weak D call TRBD1 (6 bases). The V gene's germline CDR1 is SGHNT and CDR2 YYREEE (reference sequence). V shed 4 bases and J shed 9 bases, with 23 bases lying between them. The CDR3 is 16 amino acids.